The 20 T cell receptor beta chains given below trace back to one sample, sequenced in a study of blood T cell repertoires in COVID-19. Sequenced by immunoSEQ multiplex PCR; TCRdb stores in-frame clones only, minus some. The sample shows approximately 150,000 clones, about 83% of them seen only once. Sample: peripheral blood. These receptors all come from a human donor in a cohort sampled during active COVID-19.

The genes are TRBV7-2 and TRBJ2-3, with 7 bases aligning to TRBD2. After removal of 1 base from V and 0 bases from J, the junction contained 4 bases not matched to a gene. CDR3 length: 16 amino acids. Germline CDR1 reads SGHTA; CDR2 reads FQGNSA. The CDR3 is CASSLVPAGSTDTQYF. The CDR3 region has the DNA TGTGCCAGCAGCTTAGTCCCAGCGGGAAGCACAGATACGCAGTATTTT. Supplemented by reference TRBV7-2 and TRBJ2-3, the full variable domain reads GAGVSQSPSNKVTEKGKDVELRCDPISGHTALYWYRQSLGQGLEFLIYFQGNSAPDKSGLPSDRFSAERTGGSVSTLTIQRTQQEDSAVYLCASSLVPAGSTDTQYFGPGTRLTVL.

The chain combines TRBV18 with TRBJ1-1, with D perhaps matching TRBD1 (5 bases). CDR1 is KGHSH, CDR2 LQKENI, per germline. Trimming took 5 bases from V and 8 from J, leaving 9 bases between them. The CDR3 sequence is 11 residues long. The CDR3 region is CASSNWTEAFF. CDR3 sequence (DNA): TGTGCCAGCTCAAACTGGACAGAAGCTTTCTTT.

The chain joins TRBV27 to TRBJ2-7; 12 bases map to TRBD2. With 6 bases clipped from V and 2 bases from J, the junction kept 2 bases outside the gene matches. The germline CDR1 and CDR2 sequences are MNHEY and SMNVEV (reference sequence). This CDR3 is built from 14 residues. For the CDR3, the DNA is TGTGCCAGCAGAACTAGCGGGGGGCCCTACGAGCAGTACTTC. Amino acids: CASRTSGGPYEQYF.

V and J are TRBV5-1 and TRBJ2-5; 8 positions agree with TRBD1. Trimming removed 5 bases from V and 1 base from J; junction bases left unmatched: 7. Germline CDR1 and CDR2: SGHRS and YFSETQ. This CDR3 contains 15 residues. Here the CDR3 DNA reads TGCGCCAGCAGTTCCGGGACAGGAGGCCAAGAGACCCAGTACTTC. It is translated as CASSSGTGGQETQYF.

This chain uses TRBV5-4 with TRBJ1-2; tentatively, D is TRBD1 (6 bases). The CDR3 length is 16 residues. V was cut by 4 bases and J by 5 bases, with 21 bases left in between. CDR1 SGHNT and CDR2 YYREEE come from the germline V gene (reference sequence). The CDR3: CASSAAGTPNLYGYTF. The CDR3 coding sequence is TGTGCCAGCAGCGCGGCCGGGACACCGAACCTGTATGGCTACACCTTC.

This chain links TRBV6-1 with TRBJ2-1; D is uncertain. CDR1 is MNHNS and CDR2 is SASEGT in the germline V gene. There are 13 residues in the CDR3. The V end was cut by 3 bases, the J end by 10 bases, with 13 bases between. In nucleotides, the CDR3 is TGTGCCAGCAGTGAGGGCCCCATATCGGAGCAGTTCTTC. This sequence encodes CASSEGPISEQFF.

The chain uses TRBV9 and TRBJ2-7, with 9 bases lining up with TRBD2. The length of the CDR3 is 15 residues. Germline V lookup: CDR1 SGDLS, CDR2 YYNGEE. With 5 bases clipped from V and 3 bases from J, the junction kept 9 bases outside the gene matches. The CDR3 here is CASSTGTSTNYEQYF. The CDR3 nucleotides are TGTGCCAGCAGTACCGGGACTAGCACTAACTACGAGCAGTACTTC.

The genes are TRBV30 and TRBJ2-3, with D possibly being TRBD1 (5 bases). The CDR3 sequence is 13 residues long. Trimming took 0 bases from V and 4 from J, leaving 8 bases between them. Germline assignment: CDR1 GTSNPN and CDR2 SVGIG (reference sequence). CDR3 sequence reads: CAWSVLGADTQYF. The CDR3 nucleotides are TGTGCCTGGAGTGTTTTAGGGGCAGATACGCAGTATTTT.

The V call is TRBV6-6, the J call TRBJ1-5, with D unclear. The CDR3 loop spans 13 amino acids. The germline CDR1 and CDR2 sequences are MNHNY and SVGAGI (reference sequence). The V end lost 0 bases, the J end lost 5 bases, and 5 bases lay between the germline ends. This CDR3 is CASSYSTDQPQHF. CDR3 sequence (DNA): TGTGCCAGCAGTTACTCCACGGATCAGCCCCAGCATTTT.

This chain links TRBV20-1 with TRBJ2-5; 7 bases agree with TRBD2. This CDR3 is 11 amino acids long. V trimming: 5 bases; J trimming: 4 bases; junction bases outside the gene matches: 1. Germline CDR1 and CDR2: DFQATT and SNEGSKA (reference sequence). The CDR3 bases are TGCAGTGCTGGGGGGGGAGAGACCCAGTACTTC. This sequence encodes CSAGGGETQYF.

V gene TRBV5-4 combines with J gene TRBJ2-7; 7 bases are a match to TRBD2. This CDR3 is 17 amino acids long. The J segment lost 5 bases and the V segment lost 4 bases, leaving 18 bases of the junction unmatched. Germline values: CDR1 SGHNT, CDR2 YYREEE (reference sequence). CDR3 region: CASSPKNTLGGGNEQYF. The CDR3 nucleotides read TGTGCCAGCAGCCCAAAGAATACCCTTGGCGGGGGAAACGAGCAGTACTTC.

The chain has TRBV19 and TRBJ2-2; 11 bases align to TRBD1. V lost 2 bases and J lost 6; bases outside the gene matches: 11. The germline CDR1 and CDR2 sequences are LNHDA and SQIVND (reference sequence). The CDR3 loop spans 18 amino acids. CDR3 sequence reads: CASSIRSGTGGLAGELFF. The CDR3 coding sequence is TGTGCCAGTAGTATACGGTCCGGGACAGGGGGTTTGGCCGGGGAGCTGTTTTTT.

The chain combines TRBV27 with TRBJ2-3, with TRBD2 as a possible D gene (7 bases). Germline CDR1 is MNHEY and CDR2 is SMNVEV (reference sequence). Trimming removed 3 bases from V and 2 bases from J, with 15 bases in between. The CDR3 covers 16 residues. The CDR3 bases are TGTGCCAGCAGTTTGGGGGCTAGCGGCCACACAGATACGCAGTATTTT. It is translated as CASSLGASGHTDTQYF.

This chain joins TRBV5-6 and TRBJ1-3, with TRBD1 matching 8 bases. There are 14 residues in the CDR3. V was clipped by 7 bases and J by 3 bases; unmatched bases: 6. Germline V gene data show CDR1 as SGHDT and CDR2 as YYEEEE. The CDR3 DNA is TGTGCCAGCTCCGTACAGGGGGTTGGAAACACCATATATTTT. Its protein product is CASSVQGVGNTIYF.

The gene calls are TRBV28 and TRBJ2-7, with D tentatively TRBD2 (6 bases). The CDR3 is 14 residues long. V gave up 6 bases and J gave up 4 bases, with 16 bases separating them. Germline-derived CDR1 and CDR2 are MDHEN and SYDVKM. In DNA, the CDR3 is TGTGCCAGCAGCCCCCGGGACGGGAGTTACGAGCAGTACTTC. It is translated as CASSPRDGSYEQYF.

Only one count was recorded for this clone. V gene TRBV19 combines with J gene TRBJ2-7; D is possibly TRBD1 (5 bases). Trimming took off 6 bases at V and 0 bases at J, with 15 bases between the two ends. The CDR3 is 15 residues long. The germline CDR1 and CDR2 sequences are LNHDA and SQIVND (reference sequence). The CDR3 coding sequence is TGTGCCAGTAGACAGCAGGGAAGTAGCTCCTACGAGCAGTACTTC. It translates to CASRQQGSSSYEQYF.

The J gene is TRBJ2-7, the V gene TRBV2; 8 bases map to TRBD1. Per the germline V gene, CDR1 is SNHLY and CDR2 is FYNNEI. This CDR3 region has 15 residues. J lost 4 bases, V lost 4 bases, and 9 bases had no gene match. The DNA for the CDR3 is TGTGCCAGCAGTGGAACCCAGGGGGCGCGTTACGAGCAGTACTTC. Its protein is CASSGTQGARYEQYF.

The sample holds one count of this clone. V usage is TRBV5-4 and J usage is TRBJ2-7, with TRBD2 matching 7 bases. J lost 6 bases, V lost 1 base, and 4 bases had no gene match. CDR1 is SGHNT, CDR2 YYREEE, per germline (reference sequence). The CDR3 is made up of 13 amino acids. This CDR3 reads CASSLRGVGEQYF. CDR3 in DNA: TGTGCCAGCAGCTTGCGGGGGGTGGGCGAGCAGTACTTC.

This clone was counted between two and nine times. The genes are TRBV30 and TRBJ2-2; maybe TRBD1 (5 bases). Germline loops: CDR1 GTSNPN, CDR2 SVGIG (reference sequence). Trimming stripped 0 bases from V and 3 bases from J, with 11 bases between. CDR3 size: 15 residues. Here the CDR3 DNA reads TGTGCCTGGAGTGTAGACAGCTTTCACACCGGGGAGCTGTTTTTT. It is translated as CAWSVDSFHTGELFF.

The rearrangement joins TRBV15 to TRBJ1-6; D gene unclear. CDR1 and CDR2 (germline): LNHNV, YYDKDF (reference sequence). CDR3 length: 15 residues. V dropped 0 bases and J dropped 7 bases, with 10 bases sitting between them. The CDR3: CATSRDRAGNSPLHF. CDR3 DNA: TGTGCCACCAGCAGAGATCGAGCCGGGAATTCACCCCTCCACTTT.